The source of this TCR beta chain is a study of kidney transplant recipient with SARS-CoV-2 infection. From the reads, TCRdb called clonotypes with MiXCR, one entry per CDR3 protein. This sample yields roughly 250,000 distinct CDR3 sequences, of which more than 25% are seen a single time; around 6.8% belongs to the top ten. The sample holds one count of this clonotype. This sequence may be a read error, since a much larger clone differs from it by one base. The germline CDR1 and CDR2 sequences are MNHGY and SAAAGT. This CDR3 is 12 amino acids long. The TCR was taken from a male patient aged 25 to 39 who had COVID-19 and was a kidney transplant recipient. Part of the T cells may come from the graft donor. The J gene is TRBJ2-3, the V gene TRBV6-8, with D tentatively TRBD1 or TRBD2 (5 bases each). The specimen comprised a blood sample, sampled at baseline and between days 110 and 120 from a kidney transplant recipient. CDR3 in amino acids: CASSEGLVEQSF. The CDR3 nucleotides are TGTGCCAGCAGTGAGGGGTTGGTTGAGCAGTCCTTC.